The entry below describes one T cell receptor (beta chain). The target antigen is unknown. The record originates from a study of blood T cells in healthy people across ages. Whole-study findings and limits: In older individuals, TCR beta diversity per million T cells was lower, falling roughly linearly with age.

V was clipped by 3 bases and J by 4 bases, with 18 bases between them. There are 16 residues in the CDR3. Germline-derived CDR1 and CDR2 are KGHSH and LQKENI. Next came a second PCR, run for about 7 to 12 cycles, which used a sample-barcoded 5' primer along with a J-beta primer mix. TCRdb reprocessed the 5' RACE reads with MiXCR, giving one entry per CDR3 protein. The repertoire holds approximately 670,000 distinct CDR3 sequences, with approximately 40% as singletons. The sequence derives from a man older than 75 in good health. V is TRBV18 and J is TRBJ1-1; D gene uncertain. Sequences were obtained from blood. CDR3 amino acids: CASSPQKAARGTEAFF. CDR3 nucleotides: TGTGCCAGCTCACCCCAAAAAGCGGCCCGGGGCACTGAAGCTTTCTTT.